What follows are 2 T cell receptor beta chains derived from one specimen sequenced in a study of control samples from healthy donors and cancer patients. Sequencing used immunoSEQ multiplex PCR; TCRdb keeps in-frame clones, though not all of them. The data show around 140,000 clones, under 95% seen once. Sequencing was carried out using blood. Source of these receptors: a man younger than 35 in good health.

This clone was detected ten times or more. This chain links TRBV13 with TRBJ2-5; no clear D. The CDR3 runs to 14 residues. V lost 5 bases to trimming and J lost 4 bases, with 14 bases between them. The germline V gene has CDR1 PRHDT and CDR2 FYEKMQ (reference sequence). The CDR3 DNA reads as TGTGCCAGCAGCCGACGAGCCCAGCGAGAGACCCAGTACTTC. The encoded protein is CASSRRAQRETQYF.

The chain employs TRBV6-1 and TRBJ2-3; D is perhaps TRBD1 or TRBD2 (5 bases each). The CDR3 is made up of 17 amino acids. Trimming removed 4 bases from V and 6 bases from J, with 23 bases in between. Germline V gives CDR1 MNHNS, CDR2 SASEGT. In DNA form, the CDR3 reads TGTGCCAGCAGTGTGGGGACCGGTGGGGTTTTTGATGATACGCAGTATTTT. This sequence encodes CASSVGTGGVFDDTQYF.